The 6 T cell receptor beta chains reported below all come from one sample, sequenced in a study of graft-versus-host responses after intestinal transplantation. Measured with immunoSEQ multiplex PCR; TCRdb has only the in-frame clones, and not every one. The sample lists more than 9,500 clones, roughly 92% seen once, with roughly 20% in the top ten. Sequenced material: PBMCs, taken 109 days after intestinal transplant. Receptors were obtained from a human patient who received an intestinal transplant, so some T cells may come from the graft donor.

The gene calls are TRBV27 and TRBJ2-7; possibly TRBD1 or TRBD2 for D (6 bases each). Per the germline V gene, CDR1 is MNHEY and CDR2 is SMNVEV (reference sequence). The CDR3 runs to 15 residues. V lost 8 bases and J lost 6, with 23 bases in between. This chain's CDR3 is CASATAGGLGAEQYF. CDR3 nucleotides: TGTGCCAGCGCCACCGCCGGGGGCCTGGGCGCCGAGCAGTACTTC.

This chain joins TRBV7-2 and TRBJ1-1; tentatively, D is TRBD1 (6 bases). The germline V gene has CDR1 SGHTA and CDR2 FQGNSA. V lost 1 base to trimming and J lost 4 bases, with 16 bases between them. There are 16 residues in the CDR3. The CDR3 region has the DNA TGTGCCAGCAGCTTAGAGGGGGGTGTTGTACGCACTGAAGCTTTCTTT. Encoded protein: CASSLEGGVVRTEAFF.

The CDR3 sequence is CASSVGQGNYEQYF. CDR3 nucleotides: TGTGCCAGCAGCGTGGGACAGGGTAACTACGAGCAGTACTTC. The chain joins TRBV5-6 to TRBJ2-7; the match to TRBD1 covers 9 bases. The J segment lost 3 bases and the V segment lost 4 bases, leaving 5 bases of the junction unmatched. Germline CDR1 SGHDT, CDR2 YYEEEE. The CDR3 runs to 14 residues.

The rearrangement uses TRBV5-8 and TRBJ1-1; D ambiguous. V gave up 2 bases and J gave up 2 bases, with 7 bases separating them. CDR1 SGHTS and CDR2 YDEGEE come from the germline V gene. This CDR3 comprises 13 residues. The CDR3 here is CASSLTDNTEAFF. The CDR3 coding sequence is TGTGCCAGCAGCTTAACAGACAACACTGAAGCTTTCTTT.

The chain employs TRBV28 and TRBJ1-2; possible D gene TRBD1, 5 bases. Germline CDR1 reads MDHEN; CDR2 reads SYDVKM. The ends were cut back, 5 bases at V and 10 bases at J, with 14 bases in the middle. The CDR3 length is 12 residues. For the CDR3, the DNA is TGTGCCAGCAGTCCGGGGGGGGTAGTCTACACCTTC. This sequence encodes CASSPGGVVYTF.

V is TRBV2 and J is TRBJ1-4; maybe TRBD1 (5 bases). Per germline, CDR1 SNHLY and CDR2 FYNNEI. The length of the CDR3 is 16 residues. Trimming cost V 2 bases and J 0 bases, with 10 bases left between them. The CDR3: CASSERQPATNEKLFF. The CDR3 bases are TGTGCCAGCAGTGAACGACAGCCAGCAACTAATGAAAAACTGTTTTTT.